What follows describes a single T cell receptor (beta chain). Cohort assignment relied on participant-reported clinical history. V shed 6 bases, J shed 1 base, and the junction held 5 bases outside the gene matches. The V gene's germline CDR1 is MNHEY and CDR2 SMNVEV (reference sequence). The CDR3 runs to 14 residues. The assay was immunoSEQ multiplex PCR, and TCRdb's table has in-frame clones only and misses some. Here the sample spans some 240,000 clones, roughly four fifths being singletons. The entry originates in a study of blood T cell repertoires in COVID-19. Sequenced material: PBMCs or T cells enriched from blood (not recorded which). This rearrangement joins TRBV27 to TRBJ2-5; 7 bases are a match to TRBD2. The TCR sequence derives from a man younger than 45 with acute COVID-19. The CDR3 DNA is TGTGCCAGCAGAAAGGGACTAACCCAAGAGACCCAGTACTTC. Its protein is CASRKGLTQETQYF.